This T cell receptor (beta chain) was observed in a study of T cells in Graves' hyperthyroidism and ophthalmopathy. In its sample, this clonotype was seen a few times. Its target is unknown. RNA transcripts gave rise to amplified TCR beta CDR3 regions. RT-PCR in the first round (using the HTBI primer set) targeted the TCR CDR3. Each CDR3 protein is one row after TCRdb ran MiXCR on the multiplex PCR reads. The sample consists of hundreds of thousands of distinct CDR3 sequences, over 40% of them appearing once. Findings and caveats of the study: Blood also showed most of the thyroid clonotypes that were expanded above 0.001.

V dropped 5 bases and J dropped 5; count of bases not matched to a gene: 8. CDR1 is PRHDT, CDR2 FYEKMQ, per germline (reference sequence). The CDR3 totals 14 residues. This receptor was taken from an adult man with Graves' disease, either hyperthyroidism or ophthalmopathy (not recorded which). The specimen sequenced was peripheral blood or thyroid tissue (not recorded which). The chain employs TRBV13 and TRBJ2-7, with TRBD1 matching 8 bases. The CDR3 loop is CASSPTTGGHEQYF. The CDR3 DNA reads as TGTGCCAGCAGCCCAACAACAGGGGGACACGAGCAGTACTTC.